One sample yielded the 10 T cell receptor beta chains listed below, sequenced in a study of vaccination and CD4 T cells after COVID-19 (dated by TCRdb to 2022 to 2024). What the time point label conveys for this sample: late sampling 161 to 241 days after vaccination in three convalescent patients. The receptor library was made with PCR. The sequencing machine was an Illumina iSeq 100. TCRdb reprocessed the public reads (quality trimming at Q25 with fastp, clone calling with MiXCR) and kept in-frame beta chains. Each record represents a unique CDR3 protein, reported with the most common genes and DNA among its rows. The sample includes 28,000 or so distinct CDR3 sequences, with about half observed a single time. The top ten hold less than 6% of the sample. The sample was CD4+ T cells from blood, taken about 7 months after SARS-CoV-2 vaccination. Receptors originate from a human donor who had recovered from COVID-19.

This sequence joins TRBV19 and TRBJ1-6, with TRBD1 matching over 7 bases. Germline V gives CDR1 LNHDA, CDR2 SQIVND (reference sequence). This CDR3 is built from 16 residues. The V and J ends lost 7 bases and 3 bases, in that order; junction bases with no gene match: 9. The CDR3 nucleotides are TGTGCCAGTACCGCGAACGGACAGGTCTATAATTCACCCCTCCACTTT. Its protein product is CASTANGQVYNSPLHF.

V and J are TRBV20-1 and TRBJ1-2, with 9 bases matching TRBD1. V was clipped by 5 bases and J by 6 bases; unmatched bases: 1. The CDR3 is made up of 11 amino acids. CDR1 and CDR2 from the germline V gene are DFQATT and SNEGSKA (reference sequence). The CDR3 sequence is CSAWTGDGYTF. DNA for the CDR3: TGCAGTGCTTGGACAGGGGATGGCTACACCTTC.

Only a few counts were recorded for this clonotype. The genes are TRBV20-1 and TRBJ1-6; possibly TRBD1 for D (5 bases). From germline, CDR1 is DFQATT and CDR2 SNEGSKA (reference sequence). CDR3 length: 15 amino acids. The V end lost 3 bases, the J end lost 10 bases, and 19 bases lay between the germline ends. CDR3 DNA: TGCAGTGCTAGCCCTTTGTTTGAGGGGAGCTCACCCCTCCACTTT. This codes for CSASPLFEGSSPLHF.

This clonotype turned up a few times. The chain has TRBV7-2 and TRBJ1-5; 7 bases line up with TRBD1. The ends lost 5 bases at V and 5 bases at J; junction bases unmatched: 9. The CDR3 is 15 amino acids. Per the germline V gene, CDR1 is SGHTA and CDR2 is FQGNSA. The CDR3 nucleotides are TGTGCCAGCAGCCCAGGGACAGCCGAGTATCAGCCCCAGCATTTT. Translating it yields CASSPGTAEYQPQHF.

This clonotype was counted between two and nine times. The V call is TRBV24-1, the J call TRBJ2-5, with D uncertain. The CDR3 is 15 amino acids. V was shortened by 5 bases and J by 5 bases, with 17 bases between the two germline ends. Germline loops: CDR1 KGHDR, CDR2 SFDVKD. The CDR3 DNA follows: TGTGCCACCAGTGCCTCCCCCGTCCCCACGGAGACCCAGTACTTC. Translation: CATSASPVPTETQYF.

The genes are TRBV20-1 and TRBJ2-7; D gene unclear. The length of the CDR3 is 15 residues. V was pared by 6 bases and J by 4 bases, with 22 bases between. Germline V gene sequence: CDR1 DFQATT, CDR2 SNEGSKA (reference sequence). CDR3 nucleotides: TGCAGTGCCCGTGACCTATACGGTAAGACTTACGAGCAGTACTTC. Residues: CSARDLYGKTYEQYF.

This clonotype was found a few times. The rearrangement joins TRBV7-3 to TRBJ2-5, with TRBD2 matching 7 bases. V lost 2 bases and J lost 2; bases outside the gene matches: 2. This CDR3 is 14 amino acids long. The germline gives CDR1 SGHTA, CDR2 FQGTGA. CDR3: CASSLGLEQETQYF. CDR3 coding DNA: TGTGCCAGCAGCTTAGGACTAGAACAAGAGACCCAGTACTTC.

This clonotype was detected a few times. V is TRBV6-4 and J is TRBJ1-6; no definite D call. CDR3 length equals 16 residues. Germline lookup yields CDR1 MRHNA and CDR2 SNTAGT. V was trimmed by 0 bases and J by 7 bases, leaving 13 bases between them. This chain's CDR3 is CASSDSPEMMNSPLHF. CDR3 DNA: TGTGCCAGCAGTGACTCCCCAGAGATGATGAATTCACCCCTCCACTTT.

J is TRBJ2-7 and V is TRBV15, with 10 bases fitting TRBD2. The germline gives CDR1 LNHNV, CDR2 YYDKDF (reference sequence). The ends lost 3 bases at V and 2 bases at J; junction bases unmatched: 1. The CDR3 spans 14 residues. As DNA, the CDR3 is TGTGCCACCAGCAGTACTAGCGGGGCCTACGAGCAGTACTTC. As protein: CATSSTSGAYEQYF.

The CDR3: CASSLRLAGVPHEQFF. CDR3 DNA sequence: TGTGCCAGCAGCTTAAGACTAGCGGGAGTCCCCCATGAGCAGTTCTTC. The chain recombines TRBV7-3 with TRBJ2-1; 12 bases are a match to TRBD2. V gave up 1 base and J gave up 8 bases; unmatched junction bases: 6. Germline V gene data show CDR1 as SGHTA and CDR2 as FQGTGA. This CDR3 spans 16 amino acids. Together with reference TRBV7-3 and TRBJ2-1, the CDR3 gives the full variable domain: GAGVSQTPSNKVTEKGKYVELRCDPISGHTALYWYRQSLGQGPEFLIYFQGTGAADDSGLPNDRFFAVRPEGSVSTLKIQRTERGDSAVYLCASSLRLAGVPHEQFFGPGTRLTVL.